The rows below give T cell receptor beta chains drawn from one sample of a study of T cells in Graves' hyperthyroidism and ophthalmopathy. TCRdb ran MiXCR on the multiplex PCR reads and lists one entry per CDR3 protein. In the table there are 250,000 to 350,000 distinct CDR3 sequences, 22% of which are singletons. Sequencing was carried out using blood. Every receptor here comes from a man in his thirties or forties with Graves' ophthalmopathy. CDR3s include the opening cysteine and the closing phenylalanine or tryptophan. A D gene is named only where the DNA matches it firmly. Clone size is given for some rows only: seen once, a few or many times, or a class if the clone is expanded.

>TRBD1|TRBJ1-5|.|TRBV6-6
CASSSSGTGTNQPQHF
TGTGCCAGCAGTTCCTCGGGGACAGGGACCAATCAGCCCCAGCATTTT
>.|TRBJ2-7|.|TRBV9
CASSVGGGNYEQYF
TGTGCCAGCAGCGTAGGTGGCGGCAACTACGAGCAGTACTTC
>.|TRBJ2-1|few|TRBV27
CASRPSGTPYYNEQFF
TGTGCCAGCCGCCCCTCCGGGACACCATATTACAATGAGCAGTTCTTC
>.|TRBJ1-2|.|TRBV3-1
CASKAESYGYTF
TGTGCCAGCAAAGCAGAGTCCTATGGCTACACCTTC
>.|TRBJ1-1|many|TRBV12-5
CASGLTGGTEAFF
TGTGCTAGTGGTTTGACGGGGGGCACTGAAGCTTTCTTT
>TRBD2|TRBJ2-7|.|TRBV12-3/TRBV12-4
CAISLSGTLSYEQYF
TGTGCCATCTCCTTGAGCGGGACCCTATCCTACGAGCAGTACTTC
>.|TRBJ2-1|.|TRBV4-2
CASSQVGSYNEQFF
TGTGCCAGCAGCCAAGTTGGTTCCTACAATGAGCAGTTCTTC
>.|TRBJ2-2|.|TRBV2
CASMGRRKASNTGELFF
TGTGCCAGCATGGGGAGGCGGAAGGCCTCGAACACCGGGGAGCTGTTTTTT
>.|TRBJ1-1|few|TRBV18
CASSPPTLLNTEAFF
TGTGCCAGCTCACCACCGACTTTACTGAACACTGAAGCTTTCTTT
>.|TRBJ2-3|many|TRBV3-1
CASSPPRTDTQYF
TGTGCCAGCAGCCCCCCCAGGACAGATACGCAGTATTTT
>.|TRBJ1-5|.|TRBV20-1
CSARGPYSNQPQHF
TGCAGTGCTAGGGGCCCCTATAGCAATCAGCCCCAGCATTTT
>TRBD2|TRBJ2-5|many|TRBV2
CASIPTSATGGTQYF
TGTGCCAGCATCCCCACTAGCGCCACCGGGGGGACCCAGTACTTC
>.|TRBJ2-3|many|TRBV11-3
CASSLAGASLVTQYF
TGTGCCAGCAGCTTAGCGGGAGCCTCCCTAGTGACGCAGTATTTT
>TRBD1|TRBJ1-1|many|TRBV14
CASSRDRGTLFTEAFF
TGTGCCAGCAGTCGGGACAGGGGAACCCTTTTTACTGAAGCTTTCTTT
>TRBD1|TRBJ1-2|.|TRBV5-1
CASSLGTGDNGYTF
TGCGCCAGCAGCTTGGGGACAGGGGATAATGGCTACACCTTC
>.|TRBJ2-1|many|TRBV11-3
CASSLLGAGLSYDEQFF
TGTGCCAGCAGCTTACTCGGGGCGGGACTCAGCTACGATGAGCAGTTCTTC
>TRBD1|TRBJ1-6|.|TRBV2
CASSVTGGFSYNSPLHF
TGTGCCAGCAGTGTGACAGGGGGTTTTTCCTATAATTCACCCCTCCACTTT
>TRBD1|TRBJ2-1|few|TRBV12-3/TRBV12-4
CASRYRQGRGNEQFF
TGTGCCAGCAGATATAGACAGGGGCGAGGTAATGAGCAGTTCTTC
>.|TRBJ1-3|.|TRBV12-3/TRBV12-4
CASRPPDVRSGNTIYF
TGTGCCAGCAGACCTCCGGACGTGCGCTCTGGAAACACCATATATTTT
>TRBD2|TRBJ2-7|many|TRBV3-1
CASRGEGRYEQYF
TGTGCCAGCAGGGGGGAGGGCCGGTACGAGCAGTACTTC
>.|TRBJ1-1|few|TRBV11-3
CASSLYSGEAFF
TGTGCCAGCAGCCTGTACTCAGGGGAAGCTTTCTTT
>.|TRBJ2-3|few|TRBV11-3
CASSERDCPASGTQYF
TGTGCCAGCAGTGAACGGGACTGCCCTGCCAGTGGTACGCAGTATTTT
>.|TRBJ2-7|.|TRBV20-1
CSARSGSTPTYEQYF
TGCAGTGCTAGAAGCGGCTCGACCCCCACCTACGAGCAGTACTTC
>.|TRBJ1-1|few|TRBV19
CASSIHGSAEAFF
TGTGCCAGTAGTATTCACGGGTCCGCCGAAGCTTTCTTT
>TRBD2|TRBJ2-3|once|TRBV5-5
CASSGTRTSGSGYTQYF
TGTGCCAGCAGCGGAACCCGGACTAGCGGGAGTGGTTATACGCAGTATTTT
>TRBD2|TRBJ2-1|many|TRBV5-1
CASNRGTSGYNEQFF
TGCGCCAGCAACCGCGGGACTAGCGGGTACAATGAGCAGTTCTTC
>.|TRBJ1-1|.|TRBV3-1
CASSPLGNTEAFF
TGTGCCAGCAGCCCGCTCGGGAACACTGAAGCTTTCTTT
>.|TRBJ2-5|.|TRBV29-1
CSVGGGKTQYF
TGCAGCGTAGGGGGCGGGAAGACCCAGTACTTC
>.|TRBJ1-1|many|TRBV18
CASSPSVNTEAFF
TGTGCCAGCTCACCATCGGTGAACACTGAAGCTTTCTTT
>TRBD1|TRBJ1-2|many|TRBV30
CAWDRGGGYTF
TGTGCCTGGGACAGGGGGGGTGGCTACACCTTC
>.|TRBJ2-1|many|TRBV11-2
CASSPGDPRHYNEQFF
TGTGCCAGCAGCCCGGGGGATCCTCGCCACTACAATGAGCAGTTCTTC
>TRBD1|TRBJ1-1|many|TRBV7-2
CASSLTITRRQGVNTEAFF
TGTGCCAGCAGCTTAACAATCACCCGGCGACAGGGGGTGAACACTGAAGCTTTCTTT
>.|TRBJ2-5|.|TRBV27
CASLPPGGETQYF
TGTGCCAGCCTGCCCCCCGGGGGAGAGACCCAGTACTTC
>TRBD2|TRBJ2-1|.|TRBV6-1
CASSPRPGLAVHEQFF
TGTGCCAGCAGTCCCCGGCCGGGACTAGCGGTCCATGAGCAGTTCTTC
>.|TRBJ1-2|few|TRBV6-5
CASSYAGMVHGYTF
TGTGCCAGCAGTTACGCAGGGATGGTACATGGCTACACCTTC
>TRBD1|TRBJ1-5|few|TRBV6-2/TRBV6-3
CASRTGTGAVQPQHF
TGTGCCAGCAGGACCGGGACAGGGGCCGTTCAGCCCCAGCATTTT
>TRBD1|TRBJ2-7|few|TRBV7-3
CASSLSGQGWQYF
TGTGCCAGCAGCTTAAGTGGACAGGGGTGGCAGTACTTC
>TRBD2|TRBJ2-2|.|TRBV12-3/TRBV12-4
CASSLTSGGNTGELFF
TGTGCCAGCAGTCTGACTAGCGGGGGGAACACCGGGGAGCTGTTTTTT
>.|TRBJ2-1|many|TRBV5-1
CASGLGPYNEQFF
TGCGCCAGCGGGTTGGGTCCTTACAATGAGCAGTTCTTC
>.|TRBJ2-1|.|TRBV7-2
CASSPSGDNQETQFF
TGTGCCAGCAGCCCGAGCGGGGACAATCAAGAGACCCAGTTCTTC
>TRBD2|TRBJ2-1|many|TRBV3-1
CASSQVLRGGYEQFF
TGTGCCAGCAGCCAAGTCCTACGGGGGGGCTATGAGCAGTTCTTC
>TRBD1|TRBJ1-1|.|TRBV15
CATSGETGAMNTEAFF
TGTGCCACCAGCGGAGAAACAGGGGCGATGAACACTGAAGCTTTCTTT
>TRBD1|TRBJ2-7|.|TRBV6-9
CASSYRPDRAYEQYF
TGTGCCAGCAGTTACAGACCGGACAGGGCCTACGAGCAGTACTTC
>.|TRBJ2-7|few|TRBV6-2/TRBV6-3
CASSSFSGMSEQYF
TGTGCCAGCAGTTCATTCTCAGGGATGAGCGAGCAGTACTTC
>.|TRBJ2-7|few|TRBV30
CAWSVLGGNFLYEQYF
TGTGCCTGGAGTGTACTCGGCGGCAATTTTCTCTACGAGCAGTACTTC
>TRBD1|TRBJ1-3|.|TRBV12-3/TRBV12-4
CASSFRQGGGNTIYF
TGTGCCAGCAGTTTTAGACAGGGTGGTGGAAACACCATATATTTT
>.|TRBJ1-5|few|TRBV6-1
CASSEFGGLINQPQHF
TGTGCCAGCAGTGAATTTGGTGGCCTAATCAATCAGCCCCAGCATTTT
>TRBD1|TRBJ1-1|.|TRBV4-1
CASSRQGSTEAFF
TGCGCCAGCAGCCGACAGGGAAGTACTGAAGCTTTCTTT
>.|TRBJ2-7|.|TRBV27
CASSPGESYEQYF
TGTGCCAGCAGCCCAGGGGAATCTTACGAGCAGTACTTC
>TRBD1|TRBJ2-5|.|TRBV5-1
CASSLEQGADRYF
TGCGCCAGCAGCTTGGAACAGGGGGCGGATCGGTACTTC
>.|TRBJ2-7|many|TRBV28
CASSQAGLTDYEQYF
TGTGCCAGCAGTCAGGCAGGCCTTACTGACTACGAGCAGTACTTC
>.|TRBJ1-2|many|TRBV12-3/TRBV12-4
CASSYRAGYGYTF
TGTGCCAGCAGCTACAGGGCTGGGTATGGCTACACCTTC
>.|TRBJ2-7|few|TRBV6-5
CASSYLLLIRTESSYEQYF
TGTGCCAGCAGTTACCTTTTACTGATCCGAACCGAGAGCTCCTACGAGCAGTACTTC
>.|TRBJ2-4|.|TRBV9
CASSGEGATGMAIQYF
TGTGCCAGCAGCGGGGAGGGGGCGACAGGGATGGCCATTCAGTACTTC